A single sample gave rise to the 12 T cell receptor beta chains below, sequenced in a study of cytomegalovirus exposure and HLA in healthy donors. Primers: 60 Vbeta forward and 13 Jbeta reverse. The table came from immunoSEQ multiplex PCR; TCRdb's copy has only in-frame clones and leaves some out. In all, the sample yields under 95,000 clones. The sample taken for sequencing was PBMCs. The receptors shown here come from a man aged 50-60 years in good health and CMV-seronegative.

The J gene is TRBJ1-1, the V gene TRBV19; 7 nucleotides agree with TRBD1. The junction had 15 bases not matched to a gene; V was cut back by 5 bases and J by 6 bases. The CDR3 contains 16 residues. Germline V gene sequence: CDR1 LNHDA, CDR2 SQIVND (reference sequence). This CDR3 reads CASSSPGRDSRPEAFF. The CDR3 nucleotides are TGTGCCAGTAGTTCTCCGGGTCGGGACAGTCGGCCTGAAGCTTTCTTT.

Regarding this clone: Other nucleotide sequences in the sample specify the same CDR3. Written as DNA, the CDR3 is TGCAGCGGGACAGGGGATCGGAGGAATACGCAGTATTTT. This gives the protein CSGTGDRRNTQYF. The rearrangement links TRBV29-1 to TRBJ2-3; 9 nucleotides match TRBD1. V was pared by 7 bases and J by 7 bases, with 9 bases of the junction left unmatched. The CDR3 has 13 amino acids. Germline V gene sequence: CDR1 SQVTM, CDR2 ANQGSEA.

V is TRBV6-1 and J is TRBJ2-5, with TRBD1 matching over 9 bases. Gene TRBJ2-7 matches the end of the DNA better, so the J call may be wrong. Germline CDR1 and CDR2: MNHNS and SASEGT. This CDR3 spans 13 amino acids. The CDR3 nucleotides read TGTGCCAGCCTGCGACAGGGGGTTTACGAGCAGTACTTC. Amino acid sequence: CASLRQGVYEQYF.

The genes are TRBV2 and TRBJ2-3; tentative D call: TRBD2 (5 bases). V shed 9 bases and J shed 5 bases, with 12 bases lying between them. Germline CDR1 and CDR2: SNHLY and FYNNEI. The CDR3 runs to 12 residues. CDR3 sequence: CASRGDLDTQYF. The CDR3 DNA reads as TGTGCCAGTCGGGGAGACTTAGATACGCAGTATTTT.

V and J are TRBV7-9 and TRBJ2-3; D call uncertain. The CDR3 runs 11 residues. Germline-derived CDR1 and CDR2 are SEHNR and FQNEAQ (reference sequence). V was cut by 5 bases and J by 8 bases, with 8 bases left in between. The CDR3 protein is CASSHSVTQYF. DNA for the CDR3: TGTGCCAGCAGCCATAGTGTTACGCAGTATTTT. Combining the CDR3 with reference TRBV7-9 and TRBJ2-3 gives the whole variable domain DTGVSQNPRHKITKRGQNVTFRCDPISEHNRLYWYRQTLGQGPEFLTYFQNEAQLEKSRLLSDRFSAERPKGSFSTLEIQRTEQGDSAMYLCASSHSVTQYFGPGTRLTVL.

The chain joins TRBV28 to TRBJ1-4, with D unresolved. Germline CDR1 and CDR2: MDHEN and SYDVKM. Trimming pared 11 bases from V and 0 bases from J, leaving 13 bases between. CDR3 size: 14 residues. CDR3 protein: CAANEGATNEKLFF. The CDR3 DNA reads as TGTGCCGCTAATGAGGGTGCAACTAATGAAAAACTGTTTTTT.

The V and J genes are TRBV5-1 and TRBJ2-5; 12 bases are a match to TRBD2. The CDR3 runs 16 residues. Trimming removed 1 base from V and 5 bases from J; junction bases left unmatched: 6. CDR1 is SGHRS and CDR2 is YFSETQ in the germline V gene. CDR3 DNA sequence: TGCGCCAGCAGCTTGCTACTAGCGGGGGGCCGGGAGACCCAGTACTTC. Protein product: CASSLLLAGGRETQYF.

The J gene is TRBJ1-1, the V gene TRBV5-1; D perhaps matches TRBD1 (5 bases). The CDR3 spans 15 residues. Trimming stripped 2 bases from V and 8 bases from J, with 19 bases between. CDR1 is SGHRS, CDR2 YFSETQ, per germline. The CDR3 DNA reads as TGCGCCAGCAGCTTCTTGGATGGGGCGGGGGGAGAAGCTTTCTTT. Its translation: CASSFLDGAGGEAFF.

The V call is TRBV5-1, the J call TRBJ2-1; D is possibly TRBD1 (7 bases). CDR3 length: 17 amino acids. Looked up from germline, CDR1 is SGHRS and CDR2 is YFSETQ. The V end was cut by 4 bases, the J end by 4 bases, with 21 bases between. The CDR3 loop reads CASSPNRGTAGYNEQFF. DNA of the CDR3: TGCGCCAGCAGCCCGAACAGGGGCACCGCGGGGTACAATGAGCAGTTCTTC. The variable domain in full, with the rest retrieved from reference TRBV5-1 and TRBJ2-1, is KAGVTQTPRYLIKTRGQQVTLSCSPISGHRSVSWYQQTPGQGLQFLFEYFSETQRNKGNFPGRFSGRQFSNSRSEMNVSTLELGDSALYLCASSPNRGTAGYNEQFFGPGTRLTVL.

The V call is TRBV7-3, the J call TRBJ2-3; maybe TRBD2 (6 bases). The CDR3 totals 16 residues. Deletions cut 5 bases from V and 1 base from J, with 16 bases between. The germline CDR1 and CDR2 sequences are SGHTA and FQGTGA. CDR3 coding DNA: TGTGCCAGCAGCACACTACTGCGGGGAGGCACAGATACGCAGTATTTT. The encoded protein is CASSTLLRGGTDTQYF.

The chain recombines TRBV21-1 with TRBJ1-4. TRBV21-1 is classified as a pseudogene. The CDR3 extends over 13 amino acids. This chain's CDR3 is CANKQQGGEKLFF. DNA of the CDR3: TGTGCCAATAAGCAACAGGGAGGGGAAAAACTGTTTTTT.

The chain joins TRBV5-8 to TRBJ1-2, with D hard to call. V lost 3 bases and J lost 4, with 16 bases in between. There are 15 residues in the CDR3. Germline CDR1 reads SGHTS; CDR2 reads YDEGEE. As DNA, the CDR3 is TGTGCCAGCAGCTATTACAGCGGCGGGAGCTATGGCTACACCTTC. It specifies CASSYYSGGSYGYTF.